The 8 T cell receptor beta chains listed next were all sequenced from one sample in a study of CD8 T cells in ankylosing spondylitis. MiXCR, run by TCRdb on the 5' RACE reads, gives a single entry per CDR3 protein. The sample lists hundreds of thousands of distinct CDR3 sequences; about 9.1% were seen once. The sample was blood, either unsorted or a sorted T cell fraction (not recorded which). The origin of the receptors is a male donor with ankylosing spondylitis or in good health (not recorded which).

Concerning this clonotype: A read error may be the cause here, since a much bigger clone is one base away. This chain links TRBV5-1 with TRBJ1-2; D is undetermined. The V end lost 0 bases, the J end lost 8 bases, and 8 bases lay between the germline ends. Germline V gene data show CDR1 as SGHRS and CDR2 as YFSETQ. This CDR3 spans 12 amino acids. CDR3 amino acids: CASSLGFRGYTF. The CDR3 nucleotides read TGCGCCAGCAGCTTGGGATTTCGGGGCTACACCTTC.

This clonotype has a count of ten or more. This chain links TRBV7-2 with TRBJ2-7, with D unresolved. The CDR3 is 15 amino acids. Germline V gives CDR1 SGHTA, CDR2 FQGNSA. V lost 3 bases, J lost 3 bases, and 15 bases lay in between. DNA for the CDR3: TGTGCCAGCAGCTTGGGTGCTGACTTCCACTACGAGCAGTACTTC. Encoded protein: CASSLGADFHYEQYF. Full variable domain (outside the CDR3, taken from reference TRBV7-2 and TRBJ2-7): GAGVSQSPSNKVTEKGKDVELRCDPISGHTALYWYRQSLGQGLEFLIYFQGNSAPDKSGLPSDRFSAERTGGSVSTLTIQRTQQEDSAVYLCASSLGADFHYEQYFGPGTRLTVT.

In its sample, this clonotype was seen many times. The chain couples TRBV20-1 to TRBJ2-3; D unclear. This CDR3 is built from 15 residues. The germline gives CDR1 DFQATT, CDR2 SNEGSKA (reference sequence). The V end was cut by 0 bases, the J end by 0 bases, with 10 bases between. In DNA form, the CDR3 reads TGCAGTGCTAGAGATTCGTCGGCTAGCACAGATACGCAGTATTTT. Translating it yields CSARDSSASTDTQYF.

In its sample, this clonotype was seen many times. V is TRBV28 and J is TRBJ2-3; maybe TRBD2 (5 bases). In germline, CDR1 is MDHEN, CDR2 SYDVKM. The CDR3 length is 12 residues. Trimming stripped 7 bases from V and 8 bases from J, with 13 bases between. The CDR3 reads CASIHNEGTQYF. The CDR3 nucleotides are TGTGCCAGCATCCACAACGAGGGTACGCAGTATTTT. The full variable domain, in which reference TRBV28 and TRBJ2-3 provide the parts outside the CDR3, is DVKVTQSSRYLVKRTGEKVFLECVQDMDHENMFWYRQDPGLGLRLIYFSYDVKMKEKGDIPEGYSVSREKKERFSLILESASTNQTSMYLCASIHNEGTQYFGPGTRLTVL.

This clonotype was seen ten or more times. The V and J genes are TRBV5-1 and TRBJ2-1; the match to TRBD1 covers 9 bases. CDR3 length: 16 amino acids. Per the germline V gene, CDR1 is SGHRS and CDR2 is YFSETQ. The ends lost 4 bases at V and 7 bases at J; junction bases unmatched: 12. The CDR3 DNA sequence: TGCGCCAGCAGCCAGAGCCCGGGACAGGGCGGAAATGAGCAGTTCTTC. Its protein is CASSQSPGQGGNEQFF.

This clonotype has more than one count but fewer than ten. This sequence joins TRBV6-1 and TRBJ1-2; 8 nucleotides agree with TRBD1. The length of the CDR3 is 15 residues. J lost 5 bases, V lost 1 base, and 6 bases had no gene match. Germline V lookup: CDR1 MNHNS, CDR2 SASEGT. The CDR3: CASSEVGTGQYGYTF. The CDR3 bases are TGTGCCAGCAGTGAAGTGGGGACAGGTCAATATGGCTACACCTTC.

This chain joins TRBV10-3 and TRBJ1-2; D is uncertain. Germline V CDR1 and CDR2: ENHRY, SYGVKD. This CDR3 is built from 11 residues. The V gene lost 11 bases and the J gene lost 7 bases, with 14 bases spanning the gap. CDR3 bases: TGTGCCTCTCTCGGCCCCTCTGGCTACACCTTC. Its protein is CASLGPSGYTF.

The chain couples TRBV5-6 to TRBJ2-1; 12 bases line up with TRBD1. Germline CDR1 and CDR2: SGHDT and YYEEEE. J gave up 8 bases and V 3 bases, and 3 bases lay outside the gene matches. CDR3 size: 14 residues. The DNA of the CDR3 is TGTGCCAGCAGCTCGGGACAGGGGGCCGATGAGCAGTTCTTC. This codes for CASSSGQGADEQFF.